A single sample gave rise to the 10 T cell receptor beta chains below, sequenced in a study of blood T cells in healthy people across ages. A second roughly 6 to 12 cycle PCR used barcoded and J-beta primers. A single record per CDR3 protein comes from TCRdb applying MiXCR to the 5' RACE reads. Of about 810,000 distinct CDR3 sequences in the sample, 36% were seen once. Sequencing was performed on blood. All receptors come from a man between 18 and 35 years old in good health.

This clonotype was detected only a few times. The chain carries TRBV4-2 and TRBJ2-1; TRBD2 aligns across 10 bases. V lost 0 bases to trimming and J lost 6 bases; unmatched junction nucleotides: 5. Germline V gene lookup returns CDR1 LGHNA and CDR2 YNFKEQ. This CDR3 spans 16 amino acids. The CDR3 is CASSQDPQRGGNEQFF. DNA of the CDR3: TGTGCCAGCAGCCAAGATCCCCAGCGGGGGGGCAATGAGCAGTTCTTC.

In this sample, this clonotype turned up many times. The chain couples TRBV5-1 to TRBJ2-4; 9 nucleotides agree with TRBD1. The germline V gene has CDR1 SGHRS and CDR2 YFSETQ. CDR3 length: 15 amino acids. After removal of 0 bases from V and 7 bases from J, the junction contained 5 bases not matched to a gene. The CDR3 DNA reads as TGCGCCAGCAGCTTGGGTCGGGACAGGGTGAACATTCAGTACTTC. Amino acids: CASSLGRDRVNIQYF.

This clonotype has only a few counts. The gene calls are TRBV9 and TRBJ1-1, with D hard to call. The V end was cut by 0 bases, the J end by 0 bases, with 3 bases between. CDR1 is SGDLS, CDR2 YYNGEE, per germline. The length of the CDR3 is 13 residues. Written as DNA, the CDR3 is TGTGCCAGCAGCGTAGCTATGAACACTGAAGCTTTCTTT. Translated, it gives CASSVAMNTEAFF.

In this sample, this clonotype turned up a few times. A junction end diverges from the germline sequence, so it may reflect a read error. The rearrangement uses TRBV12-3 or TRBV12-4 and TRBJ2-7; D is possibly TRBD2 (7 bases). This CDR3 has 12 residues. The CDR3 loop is CAGSLGGGEQYF. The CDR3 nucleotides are TGTGCCGGCAGTTTAGGGGGGGGCGAGCAGTACTTC.

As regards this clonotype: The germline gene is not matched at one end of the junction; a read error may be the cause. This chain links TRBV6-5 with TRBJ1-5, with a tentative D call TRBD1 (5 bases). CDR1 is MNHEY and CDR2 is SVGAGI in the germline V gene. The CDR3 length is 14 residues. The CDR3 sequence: CASSYSGDGQPQHF. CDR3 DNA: TGTGCCAGTAGTTACTCGGGGGATGGTCAGCCCCAGCATTTT.

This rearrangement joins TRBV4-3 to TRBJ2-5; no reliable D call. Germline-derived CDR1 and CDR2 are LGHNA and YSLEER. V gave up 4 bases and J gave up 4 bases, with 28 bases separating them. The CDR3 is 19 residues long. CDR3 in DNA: TGCGCCAGCAGCCCCAACAGATATTCTGACCACCTTTGGGGAGAGACCCAGTACTTC. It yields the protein CASSPNRYSDHLWGETQYF.

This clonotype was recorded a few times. As DNA, the CDR3 is TGTGCCAGCAGCCCCCGGGACTACACAGATACGCAGTATTTT. This encodes CASSPRDYTDTQYF. The chain uses TRBV11-2 and TRBJ2-3; 7 bases are shared with TRBD2. Per germline, CDR1 SGHAT and CDR2 FQNNGV. V gave up 5 bases and J gave up 2 bases; unmatched junction bases: 4. This CDR3 region has 14 residues.

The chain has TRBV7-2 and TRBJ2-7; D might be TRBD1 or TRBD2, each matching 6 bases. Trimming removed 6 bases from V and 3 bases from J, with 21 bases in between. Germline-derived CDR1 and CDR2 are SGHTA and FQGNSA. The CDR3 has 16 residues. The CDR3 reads CASSLSGGGLVYEQYF. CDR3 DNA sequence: TGTGCCAGCAGTCTGTCCGGGGGCGGGTTGGTCTACGAGCAGTACTTC. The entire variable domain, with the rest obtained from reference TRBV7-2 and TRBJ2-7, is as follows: GAGVSQSPSNKVTEKGKDVELRCDPISGHTALYWYRQSLGQGLEFLIYFQGNSAPDKSGLPSDRFSAERTGGSVSTLTIQRTQQEDSAVYLCASSLSGGGLVYEQYFGPGTRLTVT.

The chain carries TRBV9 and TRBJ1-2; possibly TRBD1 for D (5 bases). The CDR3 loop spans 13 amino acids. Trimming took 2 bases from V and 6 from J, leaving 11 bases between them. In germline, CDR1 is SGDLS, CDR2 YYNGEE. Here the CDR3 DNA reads TGTGCCAGCAGCGTGGTGACAGCCGATGGCTACACCTTC. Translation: CASSVVTADGYTF.

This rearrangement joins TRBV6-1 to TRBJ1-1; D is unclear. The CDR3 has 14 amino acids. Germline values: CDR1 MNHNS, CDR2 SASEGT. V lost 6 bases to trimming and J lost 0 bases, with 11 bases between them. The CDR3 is CASREVGLNTEAFF. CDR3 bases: TGTGCCAGCAGGGAGGTAGGGTTGAACACTGAAGCTTTCTTT.